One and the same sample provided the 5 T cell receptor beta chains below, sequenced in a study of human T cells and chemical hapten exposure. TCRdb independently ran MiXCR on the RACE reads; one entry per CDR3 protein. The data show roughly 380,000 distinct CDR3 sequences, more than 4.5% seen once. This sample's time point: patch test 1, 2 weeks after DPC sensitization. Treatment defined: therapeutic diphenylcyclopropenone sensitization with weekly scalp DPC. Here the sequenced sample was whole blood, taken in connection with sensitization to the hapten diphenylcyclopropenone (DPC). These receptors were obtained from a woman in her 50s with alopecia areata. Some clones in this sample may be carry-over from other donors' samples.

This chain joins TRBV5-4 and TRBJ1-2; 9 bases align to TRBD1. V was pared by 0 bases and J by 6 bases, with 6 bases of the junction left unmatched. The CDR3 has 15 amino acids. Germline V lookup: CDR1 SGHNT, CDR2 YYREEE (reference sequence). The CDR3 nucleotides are TGTGCCAGCAGCTTGGCCCTTACAGGGGGCCATGGCTACACCTTC. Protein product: CASSLALTGGHGYTF.

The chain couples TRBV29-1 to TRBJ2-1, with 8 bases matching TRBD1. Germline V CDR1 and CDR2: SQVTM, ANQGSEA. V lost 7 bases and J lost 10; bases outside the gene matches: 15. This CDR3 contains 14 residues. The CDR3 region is CSGWTGKGEGEQFF. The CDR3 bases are TGCAGCGGCTGGACAGGGAAGGGCGAGGGGGAGCAGTTCTTC.

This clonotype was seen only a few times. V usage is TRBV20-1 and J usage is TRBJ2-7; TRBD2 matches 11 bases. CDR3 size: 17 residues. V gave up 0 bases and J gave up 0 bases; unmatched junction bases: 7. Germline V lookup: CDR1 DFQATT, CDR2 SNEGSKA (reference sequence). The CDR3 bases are TGCAGTGCTAGAGATGGTAGACTAGCGGGGCCCTCCTACGAGCAGTACTTC. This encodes CSARDGRLAGPSYEQYF.

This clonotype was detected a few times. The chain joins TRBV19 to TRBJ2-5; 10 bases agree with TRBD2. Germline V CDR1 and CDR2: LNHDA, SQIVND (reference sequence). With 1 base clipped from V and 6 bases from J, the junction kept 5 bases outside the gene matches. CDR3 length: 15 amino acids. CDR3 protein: CASSIGGLAAKTQYF. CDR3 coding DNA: TGTGCCAGTAGTATAGGTGGACTAGCGGCGAAGACCCAGTACTTC.

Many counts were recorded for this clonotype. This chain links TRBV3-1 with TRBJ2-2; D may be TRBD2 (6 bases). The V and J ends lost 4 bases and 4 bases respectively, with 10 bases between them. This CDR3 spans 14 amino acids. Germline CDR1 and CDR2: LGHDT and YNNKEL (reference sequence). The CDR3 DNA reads TGTGCCAGCAGCCGCGGGACGGGCACCGGGGAGCTGTTTTTT. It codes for CASSRGTGTGELFF.